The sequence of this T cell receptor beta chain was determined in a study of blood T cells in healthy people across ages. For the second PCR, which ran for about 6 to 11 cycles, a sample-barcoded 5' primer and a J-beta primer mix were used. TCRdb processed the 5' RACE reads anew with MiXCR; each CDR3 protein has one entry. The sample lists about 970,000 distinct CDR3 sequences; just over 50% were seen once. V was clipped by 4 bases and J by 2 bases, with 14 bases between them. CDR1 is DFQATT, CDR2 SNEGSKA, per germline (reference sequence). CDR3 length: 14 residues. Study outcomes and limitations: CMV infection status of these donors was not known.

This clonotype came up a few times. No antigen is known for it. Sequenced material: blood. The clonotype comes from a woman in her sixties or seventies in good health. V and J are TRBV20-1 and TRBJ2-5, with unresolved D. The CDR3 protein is CSANLGRIQETQYF. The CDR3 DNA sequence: TGCAGTGCTAACCTAGGCAGGATTCAAGAGACCCAGTACTTC.